These T cell receptor beta chains were read from a single sample in a study of lung T cells in sarcoidosis with Löfgren's syndrome. Using its own MiXCR run on the reads, TCRdb lists one record per CDR3 protein. The sample lists fewer than 80,000 distinct CDR3 sequences; about 20% were seen once. The sequenced sample consisted of CD4+ T cells from PBMCs. The receptors shown here come from a human donor with sarcoidosis (Löfgren's syndrome or another form), or a control subject (not recorded which). The CDR3 runs from the conserved cysteine through the conserved F or W. Fields, in order: clone size, V gene, J gene, D gene, CDR3 protein, CDR3 DNA. The D gene is left open where the match is weak. A row's size may be missing; if present it is once, few, many or a size class.

size: few
V: TRBV11-2
J: TRBJ2-5
D: -
CDR3: CASSLVTLGETQYF
DNA: TGTGCCAGCAGCTTAGTAACACTGGGAGAGACCCAGTACTTC

size: many
V: TRBV2
J: TRBJ1-5
D: TRBD1
CDR3: CASSEDLRTGVQPQHF
DNA: TGTGCCAGCAGTGAAGACTTGAGGACAGGGGTTCAGCCCCAGCATTTT

size: -
V: TRBV29-1
J: TRBJ1-4
D: -
CDR3: CSVDGGGTNEKLFF
DNA: TGCAGCGTTGATGGGGGAGGAACTAATGAAAAACTGTTTTTT

size: medium-sized
V: TRBV6-1
J: TRBJ1-5
D: -
CDR3: CASSGGLNSNQPQHF
DNA: TGTGCCAGCAGTGGGGGACTCAATAGCAATCAGCCCCAGCATTTT

size: -
V: TRBV19
J: TRBJ2-2
D: -
CDR3: CASSMPGMVSGELFF
DNA: TGTGCCAGTAGTATGCCAGGGATGGTTTCCGGGGAGCTGTTTTTT

size: many
V: TRBV6-6
J: TRBJ1-1
D: TRBD1
CDR3: CASSYSDRGGTEAFF
DNA: TGTGCCAGCAGTTACTCTGACAGGGGAGGAACTGAAGCTTTCTTT

size: many
V: TRBV28
J: TRBJ2-2
D: TRBD2
CDR3: CASSFLGLAGLNTGELFF
DNA: TGTGCCAGCAGTTTCCTCGGACTAGCGGGGCTAAACACCGGGGAGCTGTTTTTT

size: many
V: TRBV12-3/TRBV12-4
J: TRBJ2-1
D: TRBD1
CDR3: CASRTYGTAGPAQPGNEQFF
DNA: TGTGCCAGCAGAACCTACGGGACAGCTGGCCCGGCACAGCCAGGCAATGAGCAGTTCTTC

size: many
V: TRBV7-2
J: TRBJ1-1
D: -
CDR3: CASSYSWAAPNTEAFF
DNA: TGTGCCAGCAGTTATAGTTGGGCCGCACCGAACACTGAAGCTTTCTTT

size: few
V: TRBV19
J: TRBJ2-1
D: TRBD2
CDR3: CASSISSGRSGEQFF
DNA: TGTGCCAGTAGTATATCTAGCGGGCGGTCTGGTGAGCAGTTCTTC

size: -
V: TRBV2
J: TRBJ1-1
D: TRBD1
CDR3: CASSMRTGAFF
DNA: TGTGCCAGCTCTATGAGGACAGGAGCTTTCTTT

size: few
V: TRBV5-1
J: TRBJ2-1
D: TRBD2
CDR3: CASSLGREGEQFF
DNA: TGCGCCAGCAGCTTGGGCAGGGAGGGGGAGCAGTTCTTC

size: few
V: TRBV4-1
J: TRBJ2-3
D: -
CDR3: CASSQELRTDTRYF
DNA: TGCGCCAGCAGCCAAGAACTACGCACAGATACGCGGTATTTT

size: many
V: TRBV15
J: TRBJ1-4
D: TRBD1
CDR3: CATSGGQVEKLFF
DNA: TGTGCCACCAGCGGAGGACAGGTTGAAAAACTGTTTTTT

size: -
V: TRBV5-1
J: TRBJ2-2
D: TRBD2
CDR3: CASSPQGGKGTGELFF
DNA: TGCGCCAGCAGCCCGCAGGGAGGGAAAGGCACCGGGGAGCTGTTTTTT

size: few
V: TRBV5-4
J: TRBJ1-6
D: -
CDR3: CASSLGGDNSPLHF
DNA: TGTGCCAGCAGCTTGGGGGGCGATAATTCACCCCTCCACTTT

size: few
V: TRBV10-3
J: TRBJ1-5
D: TRBD1
CDR3: CAISEGDRARQPQHF
DNA: TGTGCCATCAGTGAAGGGGACAGGGCCAGGCAGCCCCAGCATTTT

size: many
V: TRBV7-2
J: TRBJ2-1
D: -
CDR3: CASSHPGKGSSYNEQFF
DNA: TGTGCCAGCAGCCACCCCGGAAAGGGGAGCTCCTACAATGAGCAGTTCTTC

size: many
V: TRBV11-2
J: TRBJ2-3
D: -
CDR3: CASSLQEPDTQYF
DNA: TGTGCCAGCAGCTTACAGGAACCAGATACGCAGTATTTT

size: many
V: TRBV7-2
J: TRBJ2-5
D: TRBD1
CDR3: CASSARQGWETQYF
DNA: TGTGCCAGCAGCGCCCGACAGGGCTGGGAGACCCAGTACTTC

size: many
V: TRBV6-1
J: TRBJ2-7
D: -
CDR3: CASSLDGEGLEQYF
DNA: TGTGCCAGCAGTCTCGACGGGGAAGGACTCGAGCAGTACTTC

size: -
V: TRBV2
J: TRBJ2-1
D: -
CDR3: CASSSRDATSYNEQFF
DNA: TGTGCCAGCAGTTCCCGGGACGCAACATCCTACAATGAGCAGTTCTTC

size: many
V: TRBV6-6
J: TRBJ1-2
D: -
CDR3: CASSYAVNYGYTF
DNA: TGTGCCAGCAGTTACGCCGTTAACTATGGCTACACCTTC

size: many
V: TRBV6-1
J: TRBJ2-5
D: TRBD2
CDR3: CAGRRSGRAQETQYF
DNA: TGTGCCGGACGGAGGAGCGGGAGGGCCCAAGAGACCCAGTACTTC

size: many
V: TRBV6-6
J: TRBJ1-1
D: -
CDR3: CASSYGGVSTEAFF
DNA: TGTGCCAGCAGTTACGGCGGGGTCTCCACTGAAGCTTTCTTT

size: few
V: TRBV18
J: TRBJ1-5
D: -
CDR3: CASSPPTQPEGPQHF
DNA: TGTGCCAGCTCACCACCCACTCAACCGGAGGGGCCCCAGCATTTT

size: many
V: TRBV6-6
J: TRBJ2-4
D: -
CDR3: CASSYRGTGPRVYIQYF
DNA: TGTGCCAGCAGTTACCGGGGTACAGGGCCCCGGGTGTACATTCAGTACTTC

size: many
V: TRBV28
J: TRBJ2-3
D: -
CDR3: CASSFSGSPDTQYF
DNA: TGTGCCAGCAGTTTCTCGGGCAGTCCCGATACGCAGTATTTT

size: many
V: TRBV2
J: TRBJ1-5
D: TRBD1
CDR3: CASRAQGASNQPQHF
DNA: TGTGCCAGCAGGGCACAGGGGGCAAGCAATCAGCCCCAGCATTTT

size: few
V: TRBV11-2
J: TRBJ1-1
D: -
CDR3: CASSLYGQGGTEAFF
DNA: TGTGCCAGCAGCTTATATGGCCAGGGAGGAACTGAAGCTTTCTTT

size: -
V: TRBV19
J: TRBJ1-1
D: -
CDR3: CASSITSEGVNTEAFF
DNA: TGTGCCAGTAGTATAACTAGCGAGGGGGTGAACACTGAAGCTTTCTTT

size: many
V: TRBV7-6
J: TRBJ2-7
D: -
CDR3: CASSGGPYEQYF
DNA: TGTGCCAGCAGCGGGGGACCCTACGAGCAGTACTTC

size: many
V: TRBV27
J: TRBJ2-3
D: -
CDR3: CASSLSAVTDTQYF
DNA: TGTGCCAGCAGTTTATCGGCAGTCACAGATACGCAGTATTTT

size: many
V: TRBV6-6
J: TRBJ2-1
D: TRBD1
CDR3: CAGSYSRQGVYNEQFF
DNA: TGTGCCGGCAGTTACTCACGACAGGGGGTCTACAATGAGCAGTTCTTC

size: many
V: TRBV19
J: TRBJ1-5
D: TRBD1
CDR3: CASSLGQGRRQPQHF
DNA: TGTGCCAGTAGCCTAGGACAGGGCCGCAGGCAGCCCCAGCATTTT

size: many
V: TRBV28
J: TRBJ2-5
D: TRBD1
CDR3: CASSLTGTAKETQYF
DNA: TGTGCCAGCAGTTTGACCGGGACAGCTAAAGAGACCCAGTACTTC

size: many
V: TRBV7-9
J: TRBJ1-1
D: TRBD1
CDR3: CASSRGTGLRAFF
DNA: TGTGCCAGCAGCCGTGGGACAGGGCTTCGGGCTTTCTTT

size: many
V: TRBV7-2
J: TRBJ1-4
D: -
CDR3: CASSLGPDETLFF
DNA: TGTGCCAGCAGCTTAGGACCAGATGAAACACTGTTTTTT

size: many
V: TRBV20-1
J: TRBJ2-3
D: -
CDR3: CSAHHLLGADTQYF
DNA: TGCAGTGCTCACCACCTCCTAGGGGCAGATACGCAGTATTTT

size: many
V: TRBV6-1
J: TRBJ2-3
D: -
CDR3: CASRDMGTDTQYF
DNA: TGTGCCAGTCGGGACATGGGCACAGATACGCAGTATTTT

size: many
V: TRBV28
J: TRBJ1-2
D: -
CDR3: CASSLDSAYGYTF
DNA: TGTGCCAGCAGTTTAGACAGCGCCTATGGCTACACCTTC

size: many
V: TRBV3-1
J: TRBJ2-1
D: -
CDR3: CASSPGAYNEQFF
DNA: TGTGCCAGCAGCCCCGGCGCCTACAATGAGCAGTTCTTC

size: few
V: TRBV7-3
J: TRBJ1-1
D: -
CDR3: CASSLVAVRNTEAFF
DNA: TGTGCCAGCAGCTTAGTGGCGGTTAGGAACACTGAAGCTTTCTTT

size: few
V: TRBV2
J: TRBJ2-4
D: -
CDR3: CASSDFDGRKNIQYF
DNA: TGTGCCAGCAGCGATTTCGACGGCCGCAAAAACATTCAGTACTTC

size: -
V: TRBV30
J: TRBJ2-7
D: -
CDR3: CAWSTRIRYEQYF
DNA: TGTGCCTGGAGTACCCGCATACGCTACGAGCAGTACTTC

size: many
V: TRBV20-1
J: TRBJ1-6
D: -
CDR3: CSARVSSGERSNSPLHF
DNA: TGCAGTGCTAGAGTATCATCCGGGGAGAGGAGTAATTCACCCCTCCACTTT

size: many
V: TRBV6-1
J: TRBJ1-1
D: TRBD1
CDR3: CASSQTGVTEAFF
DNA: TGTGCCAGCAGTCAGACAGGGGTCACTGAAGCTTTCTTT

size: few
V: TRBV30
J: TRBJ1-1
D: -
CDR3: CASRGGANTEAFF
DNA: TGTGCCTCAAGAGGGGGGGCGAACACTGAAGCTTTCTTT

size: few
V: TRBV29-1
J: TRBJ2-1
D: -
CDR3: CSVGAYRVNEQFF
DNA: TGCAGCGTTGGGGCATACCGGGTGAATGAGCAGTTCTTC

size: many
V: TRBV28
J: TRBJ2-5
D: TRBD2
CDR3: CASSRGGAQETQYF
DNA: TGTGCCAGCAGTCGCGGGGGGGCACAAGAGACCCAGTACTTC

size: many
V: TRBV12-3/TRBV12-4
J: TRBJ1-5
D: TRBD1
CDR3: CASSSRTGGRNQPQHF
DNA: TGTGCCAGCAGTTCCCGGACAGGGGGAAGGAATCAGCCCCAGCATTTT

size: many
V: TRBV6-1
J: TRBJ2-1
D: -
CDR3: CASSEGRGLSNEQFF
DNA: TGTGCCAGCAGTGAAGGTAGGGGTCTAAGCAATGAGCAGTTCTTC

size: many
V: TRBV6-1
J: TRBJ2-1
D: TRBD1
CDR3: CASRADRGHNEQFF
DNA: TGTGCCAGCAGAGCGGACAGGGGGCACAATGAGCAGTTCTTC

size: many
V: TRBV2
J: TRBJ1-1
D: -
CDR3: CASSVAQMNTEAFF
DNA: TGTGCCAGCAGTGTGGCCCAGATGAACACTGAAGCTTTCTTT